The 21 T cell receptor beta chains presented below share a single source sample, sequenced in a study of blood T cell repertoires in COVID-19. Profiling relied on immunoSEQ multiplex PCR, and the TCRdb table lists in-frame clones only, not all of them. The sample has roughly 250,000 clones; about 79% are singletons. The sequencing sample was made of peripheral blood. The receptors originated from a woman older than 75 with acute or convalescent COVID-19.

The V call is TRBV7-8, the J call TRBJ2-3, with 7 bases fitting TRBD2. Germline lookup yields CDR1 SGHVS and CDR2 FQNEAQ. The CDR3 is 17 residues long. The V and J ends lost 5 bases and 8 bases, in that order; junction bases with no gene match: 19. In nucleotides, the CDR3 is TGTGCCAGCAGCCCCCGATTTTTAGCGGGTTTGGTCGGTACGCAGTATTTT. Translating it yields CASSPRFLAGLVGTQYF.

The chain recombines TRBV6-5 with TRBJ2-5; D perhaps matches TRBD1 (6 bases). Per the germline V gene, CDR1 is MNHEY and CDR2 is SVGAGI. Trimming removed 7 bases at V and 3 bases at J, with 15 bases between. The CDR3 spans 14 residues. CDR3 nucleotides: TGTGCCAGCACTCGGGGCAGGGGTAAAGAGACCCAGTACTTC. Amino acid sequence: CASTRGRGKETQYF.

The CDR3 region has the DNA TGTGCCAGCAGCTTATTGGTTTCGACGGGCACTGAAGCTTTCTTT. This translates into CASSLLVSTGTEAFF. V usage is TRBV5-4 and J usage is TRBJ1-1; D is undetermined. The CDR3 runs to 15 residues. V was clipped by 2 bases and J by 4 bases, with 15 bases between them. In germline, CDR1 is SGHNT, CDR2 YYREEE (reference sequence).

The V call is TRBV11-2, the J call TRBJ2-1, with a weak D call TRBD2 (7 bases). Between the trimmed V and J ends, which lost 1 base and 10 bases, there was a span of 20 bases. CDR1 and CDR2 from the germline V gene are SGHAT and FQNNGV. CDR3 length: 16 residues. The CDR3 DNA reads TGTGCCAGCAGCTTAGTATTCGAGGGGGGGCCCAAGGAGCAGTTCTTC. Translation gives CASSLVFEGGPKEQFF.

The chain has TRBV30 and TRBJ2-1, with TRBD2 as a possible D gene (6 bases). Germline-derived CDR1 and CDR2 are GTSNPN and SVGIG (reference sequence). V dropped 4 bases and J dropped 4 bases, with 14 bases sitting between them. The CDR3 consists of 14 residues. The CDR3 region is CAWTRGGKYNEQFF. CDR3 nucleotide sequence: TGTGCCTGGACCCGCGGAGGGAAGTACAATGAGCAGTTCTTC.

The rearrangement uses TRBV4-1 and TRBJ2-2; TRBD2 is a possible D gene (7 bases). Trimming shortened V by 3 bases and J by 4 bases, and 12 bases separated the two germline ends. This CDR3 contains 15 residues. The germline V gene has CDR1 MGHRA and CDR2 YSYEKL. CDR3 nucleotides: TGCGCCAGCAGCCACGGGGGGCAAGTCACCGGGGAGCTGTTTTTT. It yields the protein CASSHGGQVTGELFF.

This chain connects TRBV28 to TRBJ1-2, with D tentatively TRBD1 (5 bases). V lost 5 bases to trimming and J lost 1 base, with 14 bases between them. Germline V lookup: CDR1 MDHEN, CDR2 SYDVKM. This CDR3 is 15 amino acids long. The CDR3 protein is CASSPPWGDNYGYTF. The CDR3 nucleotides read TGTGCCAGCAGTCCTCCCTGGGGGGATAACTATGGCTACACCTTC.

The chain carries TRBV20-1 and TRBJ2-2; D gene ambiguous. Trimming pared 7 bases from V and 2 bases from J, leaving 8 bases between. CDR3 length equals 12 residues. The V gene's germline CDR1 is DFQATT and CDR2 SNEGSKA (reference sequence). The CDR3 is CSGSQNTGELFF. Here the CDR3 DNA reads TGCAGTGGTAGTCAAAACACCGGGGAGCTGTTTTTT.

The CDR3 coding sequence is TGTGCCAGCAGTTCCTCAGGGTGGGAAGCTTTCTTT. Translation gives CASSSSGWEAFF. The chain is built from TRBV28 and TRBJ1-1, with D possibly matching TRBD1 (5 bases). The CDR3 has 12 residues. V lost 4 bases to trimming and J lost 8 bases, with 11 bases between them. CDR1 is MDHEN and CDR2 is SYDVKM in the germline V gene.

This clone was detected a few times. The CDR3 loop is CSVDRGAETQYF. For the CDR3, the DNA is TGCAGCGTGGACAGGGGAGCAGAGACCCAGTACTTC. The chain has TRBV29-1 and TRBJ2-5, with 9 positions matching TRBD1. This CDR3 region has 12 residues. Germline V gene sequence: CDR1 SQVTM, CDR2 ANQGSEA. V trimming: 6 bases; J trimming: 4 bases; junction bases outside the gene matches: 3.

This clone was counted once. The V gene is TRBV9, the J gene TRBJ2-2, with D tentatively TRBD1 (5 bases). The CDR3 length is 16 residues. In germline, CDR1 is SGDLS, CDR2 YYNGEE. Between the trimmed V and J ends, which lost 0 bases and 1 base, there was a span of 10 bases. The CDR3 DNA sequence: TGTGCCAGCAGCGTAGCTACAGGCCAGAACACCGGGGAGCTGTTTTTT. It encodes CASSVATGQNTGELFF.

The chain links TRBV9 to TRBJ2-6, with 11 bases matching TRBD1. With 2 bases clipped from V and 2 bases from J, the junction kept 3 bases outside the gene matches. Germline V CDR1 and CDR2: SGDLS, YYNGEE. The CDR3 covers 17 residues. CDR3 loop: CASSVGTGGTGANVLTF. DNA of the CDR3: TGTGCCAGCAGCGTCGGGACAGGGGGGACTGGGGCCAACGTCCTGACTTTC.

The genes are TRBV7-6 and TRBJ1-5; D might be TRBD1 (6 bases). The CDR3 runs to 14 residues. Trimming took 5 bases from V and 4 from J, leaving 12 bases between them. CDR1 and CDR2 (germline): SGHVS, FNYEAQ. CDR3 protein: CASSRGAGNQPQHF. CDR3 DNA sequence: TGTGCCAGCAGCCGGGGGGCAGGGAATCAGCCCCAGCATTTT. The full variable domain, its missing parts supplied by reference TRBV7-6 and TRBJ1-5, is GAGVSQSPRYKVTKRGQDVALRCDPISGHVSLYWYRQALGQGPEFLTYFNYEAQQDKSGLPNDRFSAERPEGSISTLTIQRTEQRDSAMYRCASSRGAGNQPQHFGDGTRLSIL.

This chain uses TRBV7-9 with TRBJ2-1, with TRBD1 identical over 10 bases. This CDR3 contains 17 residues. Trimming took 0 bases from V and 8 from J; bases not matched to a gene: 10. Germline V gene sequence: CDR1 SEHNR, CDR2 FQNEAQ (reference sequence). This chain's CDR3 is CASSLARTGGRMDEQFF. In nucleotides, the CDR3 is TGTGCCAGCAGCTTAGCCCGGACAGGGGGTCGAATGGATGAGCAGTTCTTC. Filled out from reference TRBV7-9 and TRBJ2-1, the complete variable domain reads DTGVSQNPRHKITKRGQNVTFRCDPISEHNRLYWYRQTLGQGPEFLTYFQNEAQLEKSRLLSDRFSAERPKGSFSTLEIQRTEQGDSAMYLCASSLARTGGRMDEQFFGPGTRLTVL.

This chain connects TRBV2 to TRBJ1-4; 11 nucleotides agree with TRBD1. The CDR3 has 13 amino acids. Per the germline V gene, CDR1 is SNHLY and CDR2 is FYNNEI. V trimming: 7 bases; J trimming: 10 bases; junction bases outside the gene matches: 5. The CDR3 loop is CASTAGQGGKLFF. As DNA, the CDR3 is TGTGCCAGCACGGCGGGACAGGGGGGAAAACTGTTTTTT.

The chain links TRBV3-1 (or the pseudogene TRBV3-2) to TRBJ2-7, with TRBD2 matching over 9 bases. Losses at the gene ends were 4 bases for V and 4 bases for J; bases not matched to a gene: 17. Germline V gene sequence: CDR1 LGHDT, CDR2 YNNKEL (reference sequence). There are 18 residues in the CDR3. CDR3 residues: CASSPRGSGGSRGYEQYF. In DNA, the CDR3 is TGTGCCAGCAGCCCCAGGGGTAGCGGGGGTTCAAGGGGGTACGAGCAGTACTTC.

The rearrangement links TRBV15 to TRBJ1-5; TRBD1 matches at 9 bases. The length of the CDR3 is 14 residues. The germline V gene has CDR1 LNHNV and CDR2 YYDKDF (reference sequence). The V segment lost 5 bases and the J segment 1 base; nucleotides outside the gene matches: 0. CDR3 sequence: CATSGQGSNQPQHF. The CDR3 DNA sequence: TGTGCCACCAGCGGACAGGGGAGCAATCAGCCCCAGCATTTT.

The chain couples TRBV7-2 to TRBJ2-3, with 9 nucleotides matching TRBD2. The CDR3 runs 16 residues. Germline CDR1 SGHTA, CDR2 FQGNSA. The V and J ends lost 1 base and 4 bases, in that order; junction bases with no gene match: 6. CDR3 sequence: CASSLVFSGGSDTQYF. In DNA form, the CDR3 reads TGTGCCAGCAGCTTAGTTTTTAGCGGGGGCTCAGATACGCAGTATTTT.

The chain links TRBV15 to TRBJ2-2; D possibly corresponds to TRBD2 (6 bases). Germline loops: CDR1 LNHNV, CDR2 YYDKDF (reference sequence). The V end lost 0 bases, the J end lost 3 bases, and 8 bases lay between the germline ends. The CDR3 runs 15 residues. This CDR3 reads CATSRDPGDTGELFF. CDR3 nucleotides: TGTGCCACCAGCAGAGATCCGGGGGACACCGGGGAGCTGTTTTTT.

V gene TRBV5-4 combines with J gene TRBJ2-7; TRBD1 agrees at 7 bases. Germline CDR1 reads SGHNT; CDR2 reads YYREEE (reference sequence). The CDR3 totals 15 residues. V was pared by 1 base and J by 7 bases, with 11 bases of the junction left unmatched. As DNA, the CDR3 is TGTGCCAGCAGCTTGCGGAAGGGGGCGGATGAGGAGCAGTACTTC. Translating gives CASSLRKGADEEQYF.

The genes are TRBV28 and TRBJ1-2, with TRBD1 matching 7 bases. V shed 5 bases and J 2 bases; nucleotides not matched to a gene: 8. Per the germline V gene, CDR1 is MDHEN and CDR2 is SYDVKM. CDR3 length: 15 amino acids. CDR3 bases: TGTGCCAGCAGTGAATTACAGGGGCCAAACTATGGCTACACCTTC. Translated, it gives CASSELQGPNYGYTF.